The rows below give T cell receptor beta chains drawn from one sample of a study of blood T cell repertoires in COVID-19. Profiling relied on immunoSEQ multiplex PCR, and the TCRdb table lists in-frame clones only, not all of them. The repertoire has 90,000 to 100,000 clones, 75% to 85% of them found once; the top ten carry roughly a quarter. The sequenced sample consisted of peripheral blood. The receptors shown here come from a man in his 70s with acute or convalescent COVID-19. Both conserved end residues are trimmed from each CDR3. The order of the fields is D gene, V gene, CDR3 protein. A D gene is named only where the DNA matches it firmly.

D gene: TRBD1; V gene: TRBV25-1; CDR3 protein: ASSDTGGPQETQY
D gene: -; V gene: TRBV9; CDR3 protein: ASSPWKGAFGYT
D gene: -; V gene: TRBV18; CDR3 protein: ASSPSSGRVSYNEQF
D gene: TRBD1; V gene: TRBV11-1; CDR3 protein: ASSRRDRPYEQY
D gene: -; V gene: TRBV18; CDR3 protein: ASSPASGTDTQY
D gene: -; V gene: TRBV29-1; CDR3 protein: SVGLQSNTEAF
D gene: TRBD2; V gene: TRBV2; CDR3 protein: ASSSPAGDQAQY
D gene: TRBD1; V gene: TRBV18; CDR3 protein: ASSPPSTGGEAF
D gene: TRBD1; V gene: TRBV30; CDR3 protein: AWRNGLQGYGYT
D gene: TRBD2; V gene: TRBV4-1; CDR3 protein: ASSQVPGLAGGPVTDTQY
D gene: TRBD1; V gene: TRBV19; CDR3 protein: ASSLTGTHTDTQY
D gene: -; V gene: TRBV5-6; CDR3 protein: ATNRWVNTEAF
D gene: -; V gene: TRBV6-6; CDR3 protein: ASSFGRNPNIQY
D gene: -; V gene: TRBV10-3; CDR3 protein: AISESPQNQETQY
D gene: -; V gene: TRBV20-1; CDR3 protein: SAPRLAGQY
D gene: TRBD2; V gene: TRBV27; CDR3 protein: ASGGLAGSETQY
D gene: -; V gene: TRBV21-1; CDR3 protein: ASSLSGQGAGANEKLF
D gene: -; V gene: TRBV7-2; CDR3 protein: ASTSGASGWSEQY
D gene: -; V gene: TRBV28; CDR3 protein: ASSLSGSNQPQH
D gene: TRBD1; V gene: TRBV6-5; CDR3 protein: ASSLGQGFQPQH
D gene: TRBD1; V gene: TRBV14; CDR3 protein: ASSHLPLDRGQGNTIY
D gene: -; V gene: TRBV7-2; CDR3 protein: ASSSSGQETQY
D gene: TRBD1; V gene: TRBV19; CDR3 protein: ASAPRTGVADTQY
D gene: TRBD1; V gene: TRBV5-1; CDR3 protein: ASSDRGIGEKLF
D gene: TRBD1; V gene: TRBV3-1/TRBV3-2; CDR3 protein: ASSQGSTGTGNTIY
D gene: TRBD2; V gene: TRBV7-6; CDR3 protein: ASSLNAGGSSYNEQF
D gene: -; V gene: TRBV19; CDR3 protein: ASIGSRGAPFGYT
D gene: TRBD1; V gene: TRBV9; CDR3 protein: ASSTGQGRTTEAF
D gene: TRBD2; V gene: TRBV28; CDR3 protein: ASSLLGLAGTDTQY
D gene: TRBD2; V gene: TRBV7-2; CDR3 protein: ASSLDVGGGRVQY
D gene: TRBD2; V gene: TRBV7-8; CDR3 protein: ASSLGLAGTGEQF
D gene: -; V gene: TRBV7-2; CDR3 protein: ASSRGSGNTIY
D gene: TRBD2; V gene: TRBV5-1; CDR3 protein: ASSWELAGALREQY
D gene: TRBD1; V gene: TRBV4-1; CDR3 protein: ASSQVVQGAAPLH
D gene: -; V gene: TRBV10-3; CDR3 protein: AISESVQGNTEAF
D gene: -; V gene: TRBV11-2; CDR3 protein: ASSLDLGTAVSFEQY
D gene: TRBD2; V gene: TRBV18; CDR3 protein: ASSPTSGTDTQY
D gene: -; V gene: TRBV4-2; CDR3 protein: ASSQPGGSGNTIY
D gene: -; V gene: TRBV6-5; CDR3 protein: ASSPVLNTEAF
D gene: -; V gene: TRBV9; CDR3 protein: ASSVGIAASETQY
D gene: -; V gene: TRBV19; CDR3 protein: ASSPGAEETQY
D gene: -; V gene: TRBV11-3; CDR3 protein: ASSPPGRGSYNEQF
D gene: -; V gene: TRBV9; CDR3 protein: ASSVASYPGTEKLF
D gene: TRBD2; V gene: TRBV6-4; CDR3 protein: ASSASGGPNTGELF